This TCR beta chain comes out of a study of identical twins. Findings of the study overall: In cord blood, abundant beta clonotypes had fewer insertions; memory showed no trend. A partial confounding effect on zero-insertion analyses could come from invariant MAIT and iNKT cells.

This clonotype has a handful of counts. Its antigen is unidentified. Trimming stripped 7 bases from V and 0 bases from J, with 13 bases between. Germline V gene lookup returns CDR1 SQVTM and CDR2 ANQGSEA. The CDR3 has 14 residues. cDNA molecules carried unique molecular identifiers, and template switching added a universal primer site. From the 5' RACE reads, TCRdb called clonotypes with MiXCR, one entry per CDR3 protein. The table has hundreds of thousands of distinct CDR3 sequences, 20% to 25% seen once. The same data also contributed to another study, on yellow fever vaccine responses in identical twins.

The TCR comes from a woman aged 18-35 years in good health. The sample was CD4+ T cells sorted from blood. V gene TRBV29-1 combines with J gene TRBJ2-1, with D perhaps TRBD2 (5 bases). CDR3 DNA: TGCAGCGGATTAGCGCTGAGCTCCTACAATGAGCAGTTCTTC. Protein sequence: CSGLALSSYNEQFF.